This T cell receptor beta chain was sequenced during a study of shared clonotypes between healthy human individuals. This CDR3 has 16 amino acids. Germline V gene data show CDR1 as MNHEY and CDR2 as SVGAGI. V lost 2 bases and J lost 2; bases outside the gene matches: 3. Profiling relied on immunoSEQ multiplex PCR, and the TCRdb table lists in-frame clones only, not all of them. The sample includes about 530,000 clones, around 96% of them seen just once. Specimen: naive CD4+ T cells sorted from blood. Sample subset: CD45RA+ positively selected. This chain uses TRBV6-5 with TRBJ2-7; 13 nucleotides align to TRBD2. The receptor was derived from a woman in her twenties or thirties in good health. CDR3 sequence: CASSYPGTSGTYEQYF. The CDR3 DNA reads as TGTGCCAGCAGTTACCCGGGGACTAGCGGGACCTACGAGCAGTACTTC.